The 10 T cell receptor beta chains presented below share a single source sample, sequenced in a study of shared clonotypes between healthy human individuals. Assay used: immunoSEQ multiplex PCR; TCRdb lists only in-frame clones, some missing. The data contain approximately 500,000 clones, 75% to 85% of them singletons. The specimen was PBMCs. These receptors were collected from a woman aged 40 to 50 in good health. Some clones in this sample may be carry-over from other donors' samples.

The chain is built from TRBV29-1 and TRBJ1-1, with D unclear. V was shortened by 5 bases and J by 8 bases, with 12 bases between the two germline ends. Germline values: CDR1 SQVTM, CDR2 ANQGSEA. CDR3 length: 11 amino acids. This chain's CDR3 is CSVSPTWEAFF. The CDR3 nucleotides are TGCAGCGTTTCCCCGACCTGGGAAGCTTTCTTT.

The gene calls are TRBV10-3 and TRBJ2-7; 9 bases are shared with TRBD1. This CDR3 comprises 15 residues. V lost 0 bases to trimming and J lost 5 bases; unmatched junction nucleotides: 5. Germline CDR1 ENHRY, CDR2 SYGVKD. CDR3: CAISESRTGVHEQYF. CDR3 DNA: TGTGCCATCAGTGAGTCACGGACAGGGGTCCACGAGCAGTACTTC.

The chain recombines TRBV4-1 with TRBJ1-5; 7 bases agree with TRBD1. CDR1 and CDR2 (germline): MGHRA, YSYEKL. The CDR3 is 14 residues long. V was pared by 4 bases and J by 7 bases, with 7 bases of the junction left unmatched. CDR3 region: CASSRGQGQQPQHF. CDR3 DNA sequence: TGCGCCAGCAGCCGCGGGCAGGGACAGCAGCCCCAGCATTTT.

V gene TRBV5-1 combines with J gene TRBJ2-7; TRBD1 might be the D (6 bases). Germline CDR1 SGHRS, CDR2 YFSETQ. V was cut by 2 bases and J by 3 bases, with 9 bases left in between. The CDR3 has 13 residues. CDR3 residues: CASSLGTNYEQYF. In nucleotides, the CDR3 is TGCGCCAGCAGCTTAGGGACAAACTACGAGCAGTACTTC. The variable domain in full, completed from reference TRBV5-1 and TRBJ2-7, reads KAGVTQTPRYLIKTRGQQVTLSCSPISGHRSVSWYQQTPGQGLQFLFEYFSETQRNKGNFPGRFSGRQFSNSRSEMNVSTLELGDSALYLCASSLGTNYEQYFGPGTRLTVT.

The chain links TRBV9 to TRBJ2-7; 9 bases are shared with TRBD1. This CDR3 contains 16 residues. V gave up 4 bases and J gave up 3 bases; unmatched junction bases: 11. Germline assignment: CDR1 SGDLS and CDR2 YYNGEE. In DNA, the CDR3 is TGTGCCAGCAGCCTCCGTCCCGGGACAGGGTTCTACGAGCAGTACTTC. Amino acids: CASSLRPGTGFYEQYF.

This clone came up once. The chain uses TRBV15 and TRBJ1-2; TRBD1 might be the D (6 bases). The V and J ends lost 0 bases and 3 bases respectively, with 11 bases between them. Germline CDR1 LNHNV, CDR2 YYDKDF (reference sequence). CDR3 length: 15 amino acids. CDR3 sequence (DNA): TGTGCCACCAGCAGAGATGTGGGGGGCGACTATGGCTACACCTTC. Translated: CATSRDVGGDYGYTF.

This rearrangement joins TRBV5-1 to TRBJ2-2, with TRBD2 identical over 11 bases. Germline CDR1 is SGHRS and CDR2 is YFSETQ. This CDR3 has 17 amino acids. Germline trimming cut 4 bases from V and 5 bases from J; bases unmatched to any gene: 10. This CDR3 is CASSRTLAGGVTGELFF. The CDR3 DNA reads TGCGCCAGCAGCAGAACTCTAGCGGGAGGCGTTACCGGGGAGCTGTTTTTT.

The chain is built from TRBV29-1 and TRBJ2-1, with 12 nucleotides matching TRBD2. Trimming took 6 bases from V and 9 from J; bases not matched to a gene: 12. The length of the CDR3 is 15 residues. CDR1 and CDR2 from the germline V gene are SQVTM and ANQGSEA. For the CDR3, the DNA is TGCAGCGTACCCCATCTAGCGGGAGGGGTAGGTGAGCAGTTCTTC. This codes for CSVPHLAGGVGEQFF.

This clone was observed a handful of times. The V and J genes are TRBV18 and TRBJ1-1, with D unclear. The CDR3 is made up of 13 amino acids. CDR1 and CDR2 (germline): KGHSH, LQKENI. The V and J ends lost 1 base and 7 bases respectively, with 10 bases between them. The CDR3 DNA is TGTGCCAGCTCACCACGTGCGGGTGATGAAGCTTTCTTT. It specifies CASSPRAGDEAFF. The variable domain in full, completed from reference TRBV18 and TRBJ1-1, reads NAGVMQNPRHLVRRRGQEARLRCSPMKGHSHVYWYRQLPEEGLKFMVYLQKENIIDESGMPKERFSAEFPKEGPSILRIQQVVRGDSAAYFCASSPRAGDEAFFGQGTRLTVV.

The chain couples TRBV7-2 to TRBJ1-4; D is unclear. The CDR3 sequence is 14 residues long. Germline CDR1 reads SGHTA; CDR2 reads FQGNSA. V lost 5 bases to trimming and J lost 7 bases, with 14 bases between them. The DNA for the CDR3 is TGTGCCAGCAGCCGTGATAACCTAGGTGAAAAACTGTTTTTT. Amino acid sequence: CASSRDNLGEKLFF.